The 30 T cell receptor beta chains reported below all come from one sample, sequenced in a study of blood T cell repertoires in COVID-19. Libraries were prepared by immunoSEQ multiplex PCR; TCRdb keeps only in-frame clonotypes and omits some of them. This sample has around 97,000 clones, with roughly four fifths found just once. Input material: peripheral blood. These receptors originate from a man in his 70s with acute or convalescent COVID-19.

In nucleotides, the CDR3 is TGTGCCAGCAGCGGGAGGGGCAACTACTACAATGAGCAGTTCTTC. Protein sequence: CASSGRGNYYNEQFF. The chain carries TRBV7-6 and TRBJ2-1; 7 bases fit TRBD2. Germline V lookup: CDR1 SGHVS, CDR2 FNYEAQ. V was pared by 5 bases and J by 3 bases, with 7 bases of the junction left unmatched. The CDR3 has 15 amino acids.

The chain links TRBV18 to TRBJ2-1; D perhaps matches TRBD1 (6 bases). Germline V gene lookup returns CDR1 KGHSH and CDR2 LQKENI. Trimming cost V 4 bases and J 3 bases, with 13 bases left between them. The CDR3 sequence is 15 residues long. The chain's CDR3 is CASSLDRHRYNEQFF. Written as DNA, the CDR3 is TGTGCCAGCTCACTTGACAGGCACCGCTACAATGAGCAGTTCTTC.

CDR3: CASSLGGLAGGYEQFF. The CDR3 region has the DNA TGTGCCAGCAGCTTAGGGGGACTAGCGGGAGGCTATGAGCAGTTCTTC. The chain employs TRBV7-2 and TRBJ2-1; TRBD2 agrees at 15 bases. The germline V gene has CDR1 SGHTA and CDR2 FQGNSA. This CDR3 contains 16 residues. The V and J ends lost 1 base and 8 bases, in that order; junction bases with no gene match: 3.

The gene calls are TRBV3-1 (or the pseudogene TRBV3-2) and TRBJ1-3, with D possibly TRBD1 on 5 matching bases. The germline gives CDR1 LGHDT, CDR2 YNNKEL (reference sequence). V was pared by 8 bases and J by 2 bases, with 7 bases between. The CDR3 consists of 12 residues. The CDR3 region is CASLGAGNTIYF. CDR3 in DNA: TGTGCCAGCTTAGGGGCTGGAAACACCATATATTTT.

This sequence joins TRBV5-1 and TRBJ2-5; 9 bases line up with TRBD2. Trimming took 2 bases from V and 4 from J; bases not matched to a gene: 6. The CDR3 spans 15 residues. Germline-derived CDR1 and CDR2 are SGHRS and YFSETQ. CDR3 protein: CASSFSGGRGETQYF. The CDR3 DNA follows: TGCGCCAGCAGCTTTAGCGGGGGCCGGGGAGAGACCCAGTACTTC.

Here the CDR3 reads CASSPGLAGVGEQFF. The CDR3 DNA is TGTGCCAGCAGCCCGGGACTAGCGGGGGTGGGTGAGCAGTTCTTC. The chain uses TRBV3-1 (or the pseudogene TRBV3-2) and TRBJ2-1; 14 bases map to TRBD2. Germline loops: CDR1 LGHDT, CDR2 YNNKEL (reference sequence). The junction had 5 bases not matched to a gene; V was cut back by 4 bases and J by 9 bases. The CDR3 spans 15 residues.

J is TRBJ1-2 and V is TRBV25-1; perhaps TRBD1 as D (5 bases). CDR1 and CDR2 (germline): MGHDK, SYGVNS. Trimming left V 4 bases short and J 3 bases short, with 15 bases between. The CDR3 is made up of 15 amino acids. This CDR3 reads CASSAGGRVDYGYTF. CDR3 nucleotides: TGTGCCAGCAGTGCCGGCGGCAGGGTCGACTATGGCTACACCTTC.

A few counts support this clone. V gene TRBV27 combines with J gene TRBJ2-7; no firm D call. The V and J ends lost 6 bases and 0 bases respectively, with 21 bases between them. CDR3 length equals 17 residues. Germline CDR1 reads MNHEY; CDR2 reads SMNVEV (reference sequence). CDR3 in amino acids: CASSLPPPLESSYEQYF. In DNA form, the CDR3 reads TGTGCCAGCAGCCTCCCTCCCCCGTTAGAGAGCTCCTACGAGCAGTACTTC.

The chain recombines TRBV18 with TRBJ2-1, with TRBD1 matching over 7 bases. With V trimmed by 2 bases and J by 6 bases, 1 base remained unmatched. CDR1 and CDR2 (germline): KGHSH, LQKENI. CDR3 length: 13 amino acids. CDR3 sequence reads: CASSPSGGNEQFF. Written as DNA, the CDR3 is TGTGCCAGCTCACCATCAGGGGGCAATGAGCAGTTCTTC.

The CDR3 sequence is CASSQLGGDQPQHF. The CDR3 DNA reads as TGTGCCAGCAGCCAGCTGGGCGGGGATCAGCCCCAGCATTTT. The chain carries TRBV3-1 (or the pseudogene TRBV3-2) and TRBJ1-5, with D unresolved. The V end lost 3 bases, the J end lost 5 bases, and 11 bases lay between the germline ends. Per the germline V gene, CDR1 is LGHDT and CDR2 is YNNKEL (reference sequence). CDR3 length: 14 amino acids.

The chain combines TRBV28 with TRBJ2-1; D might be TRBD1 (5 bases). This CDR3 contains 17 residues. CDR1 and CDR2 from the germline V gene are MDHEN and SYDVKM. V dropped 1 base and J dropped 8 bases, with 21 bases sitting between them. This chain's CDR3 is CASSLFGARMSSHEQFF. In DNA, the CDR3 is TGTGCCAGCAGTTTATTTGGGGCCCGAATGTCGAGTCATGAGCAGTTCTTC. The whole variable domain, filled in from reference TRBV28 and TRBJ2-1, reads DVKVTQSSRYLVKRTGEKVFLECVQDMDHENMFWYRQDPGLGLRLIYFSYDVKMKEKGDIPEGYSVSREKKERFSLILESASTNQTSMYLCASSLFGARMSSHEQFFGPGTRLTVL.

This clone was seen a handful of times. J is TRBJ1-2 and V is TRBV7-2; 7 bases agree with TRBD1. The CDR3 sequence is 13 residues long. The V segment lost 2 bases and the J segment 4 bases; nucleotides outside the gene matches: 1. CDR1 is SGHTA and CDR2 is FQGNSA in the germline V gene. The CDR3 region is CASSLNRGYGYTF. In DNA, the CDR3 is TGTGCCAGCAGCTTAAACAGGGGCTATGGCTACACCTTC.

The chain uses TRBV5-1 and TRBJ2-2, with 7 nucleotides matching TRBD1. The germline V gene encodes CDR1 SGHRS and CDR2 YFSETQ. The CDR3 is 15 residues long. V was pared by 6 bases and J by 5 bases, with 10 bases of the junction left unmatched. CDR3 loop: CASTLRTGTTGELFF. The CDR3 DNA reads as TGCGCCAGCACCTTAAGGACAGGAACAACCGGGGAGCTGTTTTTT. Full variable domain (remainder filled in from reference TRBV5-1 and TRBJ2-2): KAGVTQTPRYLIKTRGQQVTLSCSPISGHRSVSWYQQTPGQGLQFLFEYFSETQRNKGNFPGRFSGRQFSNSRSEMNVSTLELGDSALYLCASTLRTGTTGELFFGEGSRLTVL.

V and J are TRBV27 and TRBJ1-1; D is ambiguous. CDR1 and CDR2 (germline): MNHEY, SMNVEV (reference sequence). Deletions cut 6 bases from V and 8 bases from J, with 25 bases between. CDR3 length equals 16 residues. CDR3 nucleotides: TGTGCCAGCAGGAGTCCTCGGGGAACCGCAGCGGGAGAAGCTTTCTTT. Protein sequence: CASRSPRGTAAGEAFF.

The chain combines TRBV7-9 with TRBJ2-1; the match to TRBD1 covers 8 bases. CDR3 size: 15 residues. Germline assignment: CDR1 SEHNR and CDR2 FQNEAQ (reference sequence). Trimming took 5 bases from V and 6 from J; bases not matched to a gene: 9. The DNA for the CDR3 is TGTGCCAGCAGCCCCAGGGGGCACGCCGGCAATGAGCAGTTCTTC. Amino acids: CASSPRGHAGNEQFF.

The rearrangement links TRBV27 to TRBJ2-3; D remains ambiguous. Per the germline V gene, CDR1 is MNHEY and CDR2 is SMNVEV (reference sequence). V lost 1 base and J lost 2, with 7 bases in between. The CDR3 sequence is 14 residues long. CDR3 loop: CASSLYRNTDTQYF. The CDR3 bases are TGTGCCAGCAGTTTATACAGAAACACAGATACGCAGTATTTT.

The chain employs TRBV27 and TRBJ2-2, with TRBD2 matching over 9 bases. Germline trimming cut 2 bases from V and 6 bases from J; bases unmatched to any gene: 4. This CDR3 is built from 15 residues. Germline V gene sequence: CDR1 MNHEY, CDR2 SMNVEV (reference sequence). The CDR3 region is CASSLRGRAPGELFF. The CDR3 DNA follows: TGTGCCAGCAGTTTACGCGGGAGGGCCCCCGGGGAGCTGTTTTTT.

The genes are TRBV5-4 and TRBJ2-1, with 16 bases matching TRBD2. The CDR3 totals 19 residues. The junction had 10 bases not matched to a gene; V was cut back by 4 bases and J by 3 bases. The V gene's germline CDR1 is SGHNT and CDR2 YYREEE (reference sequence). CDR3: CASSPGLAGGTKYYNEQFF. The CDR3 coding sequence is TGTGCCAGCAGCCCGGGACTAGCGGGAGGGACAAAATACTACAATGAGCAGTTCTTC. Together with reference TRBV5-4 and TRBJ2-1, the CDR3 gives the full variable domain: ETGVTQSPTHLIKTRGQQVTLRCSSQSGHNTVSWYQQALGQGPQFIFQYYREEENGRGNFPPRFSGLQFPNYSSELNVNALELDDSALYLCASSPGLAGGTKYYNEQFFGPGTRLTVL.

The chain links TRBV28 to TRBJ2-5; tentatively, D is TRBD2 (6 bases). In germline, CDR1 is MDHEN, CDR2 SYDVKM. V was pared by 2 bases and J by 5 bases, with 18 bases between. This CDR3 comprises 16 residues. In nucleotides, the CDR3 is TGTGCCAGCAGTTTAGGAGGAGTAGGGAGGAGGGAGACCCAGTACTTC. Residues: CASSLGGVGRRETQYF.

This chain connects TRBV5-1 to TRBJ2-3, with 10 bases identical to TRBD2. The CDR3 is 16 residues long. CDR1 SGHRS and CDR2 YFSETQ come from the germline V gene. The ends lost 2 bases at V and 6 bases at J; junction bases unmatched: 9. CDR3 in amino acids: CASSFPSGRAWDTQYF. The DNA for the CDR3 is TGCGCCAGCAGCTTTCCGAGCGGGAGGGCATGGGATACGCAGTATTTT.

The chain couples TRBV6-4 to TRBJ2-1; 14 positions agree with TRBD2. Germline CDR1 MRHNA, CDR2 SNTAGT. The V segment lost 6 bases and the J segment 2 bases; nucleotides outside the gene matches: 12. The CDR3 spans 19 residues. CDR3 protein: CASSPTSGRAAGTYNEQFF. The CDR3 nucleotides are TGTGCCAGCAGCCCGACTAGCGGGAGGGCCGCCGGAACCTACAATGAGCAGTTCTTC.

The chain combines TRBV7-9 with TRBJ2-1, with 7 bases matching TRBD2. CDR3 length: 12 amino acids. Germline CDR1 is SEHNR and CDR2 is FQNEAQ (reference sequence). The V gene end was trimmed by 4 bases and the J gene end by 9 bases; junction bases not matched to a gene: 3. The CDR3 region has the DNA TGTGCCAGCAGCTATACGGGGGGTGAGCAGTTCTTC. Protein: CASSYTGGEQFF.

Concerning this clone: Mismatch with germline at one junction end may stem from a read error. This rearrangement joins TRBV2 to TRBJ2-3; TRBD2 aligns across 9 bases. The CDR3 contains 15 residues. Germline V lookup: CDR1 SNHLY, CDR2 FYNNEI. The CDR3 DNA reads as TGTCCCAGCAGTGAAGCGCGCGGGGGGGGAGATACGCAGTATTTT. Encoded protein: CPSSEARGGGDTQYF. The full variable domain, rest sourced from reference TRBV2 and TRBJ2-3, is EPEVTQTPSHQVTQMGQEVILRCVPISNHLYFYWYRQILGQKVEFLVSFYNNEISEKSEIFDDQFSVERPDGSNFTLKIRSTKLEDSAMYFCPSSEARGGGDTQYFGPGTRLTVL.

V is TRBV18 and J is TRBJ1-6, with TRBD1 matching 7 bases. Germline loops: CDR1 KGHSH, CDR2 LQKENI. This CDR3 is built from 16 residues. V trimming: 4 bases; J trimming: 5 bases; junction bases outside the gene matches: 8. The CDR3 coding sequence is TGTGCCAGCTCACTCGGGACAGCTTTTAATAATTCACCCCTCCACTTT. This encodes CASSLGTAFNNSPLHF.

The V gene is TRBV29-1, the J gene TRBJ2-7; D gene uncertain. The CDR3 runs to 13 residues. Germline V gene sequence: CDR1 SQVTM, CDR2 ANQGSEA. V was clipped by 4 bases and J by 3 bases, with 13 bases between them. As DNA, the CDR3 is TGCAGCGTTGGCAGGTCCCCCCGCTACGAGCAGTACTTC. Residues: CSVGRSPRYEQYF.

This rearrangement joins TRBV29-1 to TRBJ1-1; 7 nucleotides align to TRBD1. Germline V gene lookup returns CDR1 SQVTM and CDR2 ANQGSEA. J lost 4 bases, V lost 4 bases, and 3 bases had no gene match. This CDR3 region has 12 residues. CDR3 residues: CSVGDRVTEAFF. CDR3 DNA: TGCAGCGTTGGCGACAGGGTCACTGAAGCTTTCTTT.

The chain links TRBV7-9 to TRBJ2-1; TRBD2 aligns across 7 bases. J gave up 2 bases and V 4 bases, and 5 bases lay outside the gene matches. In germline, CDR1 is SEHNR, CDR2 FQNEAQ (reference sequence). The CDR3 has 15 amino acids. CDR3 coding DNA: TGTGCCAGCAGCTCCCGACTAGCTACCTACAATGAGCAGTTCTTC. Its translation is CASSSRLATYNEQFF.

J is TRBJ1-2 and V is TRBV19; D is perhaps TRBD1 (6 bases). Germline V lookup: CDR1 LNHDA, CDR2 SQIVND (reference sequence). V lost 7 bases and J 2 bases, leaving 11 bases between the germline ends. The CDR3 extends over 13 amino acids. Written as DNA, the CDR3 is TGTGCCAGTAACCGCCAGGGGAACTATGGCTACACCTTC. Its protein is CASNRQGNYGYTF.

The chain uses TRBV7-6 and TRBJ1-4; D remains ambiguous. The CDR3 is 13 residues long. Germline V lookup: CDR1 SGHVS, CDR2 FNYEAQ. Trimming shortened V by 8 bases and J by 5 bases, and 12 bases separated the two germline ends. The DNA of the CDR3 is TGTGCCAGCTCTGCTGGCAACAATGAAAAACTGTTTTTT. Amino acid sequence: CASSAGNNEKLFF.

As to this clone: A junction end diverges from the germline sequence, so it may reflect a read error. The chain employs TRBV7-7 and TRBJ2-1; perhaps TRBD2 as D (6 bases). Germline loops: CDR1 SSHAT, CDR2 FNYEAQ (reference sequence). The CDR3 runs 15 residues. The CDR3 DNA is TGTGCTAGCAGCTTAGCTGTCGGGAGTTACAATGAGCAGTTCTTC. Amino acids: CASSLAVGSYNEQFF. Full variable domain (missing parts from reference TRBV7-7 and TRBJ2-1): GAGVSQSPRYKVTKRGQDVTLRCDPISSHATLYWYQQALGQGPEFLTYFNYEAQPDKSGLPSDRFSAERPEGSISTLTIQRTEQRDSAMYRCASSLAVGSYNEQFFGPGTRLTVL.